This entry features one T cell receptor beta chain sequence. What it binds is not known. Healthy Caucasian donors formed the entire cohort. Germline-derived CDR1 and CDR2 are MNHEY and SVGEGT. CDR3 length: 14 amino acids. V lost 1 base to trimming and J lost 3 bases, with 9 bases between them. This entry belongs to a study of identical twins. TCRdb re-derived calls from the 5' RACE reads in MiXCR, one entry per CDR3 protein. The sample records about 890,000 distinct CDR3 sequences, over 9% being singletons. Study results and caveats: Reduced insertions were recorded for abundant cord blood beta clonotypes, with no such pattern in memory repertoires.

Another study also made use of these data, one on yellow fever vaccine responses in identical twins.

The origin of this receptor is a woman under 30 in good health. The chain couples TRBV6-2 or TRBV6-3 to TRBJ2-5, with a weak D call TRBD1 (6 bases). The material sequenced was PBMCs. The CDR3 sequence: CASSYLDSEETQYF. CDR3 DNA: TGTGCCAGCAGTTACTTGGACAGCGAAGAGACCCAGTACTTC.